The rows below give T cell receptor beta chains drawn from one sample of a study of blood T cell repertoires in COVID-19. Sequencing used immunoSEQ multiplex PCR; TCRdb keeps in-frame clones, though not all of them. Of under 250,000 clones listed, approximately 81% were seen once; the top ten hold around 8.9%. Sequenced input: PBMCs or T cells enriched from blood (not recorded which). These receptors originate from a woman aged 45-60 years with acute COVID-19. CDR3s include the opening cysteine and the closing phenylalanine or tryptophan. D genes are given only for firm matches. Clone size, where shown, is once, few, many, or a class for clones that have expanded.

v_call	d_call	clone_size	j_call	cdr3_nt	cdr3_aa
TRBV25-1	TRBD1	NA	TRBJ2-2	TGTGCCAGCAGTGGACAGGGCCGGGAGCTGTTTTTT	CASSGQGRELFF
TRBV5-4	TRBD2	NA	TRBJ2-5	TGTGCCAGCAGCGCGTCGGGACTAGCGGGGGGAGCTGGGACCCAGTACTTC	CASSASGLAGGAGTQYF
TRBV5-1	NA	NA	TRBJ1-1	TGCGCCAGCAGCTTGGCCCCGGACAACTTGAACACTGAAGCTTTCTTT	CASSLAPDNLNTEAFF
TRBV7-8	NA	NA	TRBJ2-7	TGTGCCAGCAGCCGCAGTCCCAGGGACTACGAGCAGTACTTC	CASSRSPRDYEQYF
TRBV3-1/TRBV3-2	NA	NA	TRBJ2-7	TGTGCCAGCAGCCAAGCTCCCCCCCCAGGGGCGCGAAGCTACGAGCAGTACTTC	CASSQAPPPGARSYEQYF
TRBV6-4	NA	NA	TRBJ2-3	TGTGCCAGTCGACTACAGGGAGCTGGCACAGATACGCAGTATTTT	CASRLQGAGTDTQYF
TRBV7-9	TRBD1	NA	TRBJ1-4	TGTGCCAGCAGCATACACAGGGGGCAAGGAGAAAAACTGTTTTTT	CASSIHRGQGEKLFF
TRBV28	TRBD1	NA	TRBJ2-1	TGTGCCAGCAGTTCGAGTAGGACAGGGCCCCAGGGGCAGTTCTTC	CASSSSRTGPQGQFF
TRBV20-1	TRBD1	NA	TRBJ2-7	TGCAGTGCTAGTGACAGGGTTACCTACGAGCAGTACTTC	CSASDRVTYEQYF
TRBV9	TRBD2	NA	TRBJ2-2	TGTGCCAGCAGCGCCAGCGGGGCCCCGGCCACCGGGGAGCTGTTTTTT	CASSASGAPATGELFF
TRBV7-3	NA	NA	TRBJ2-5	TGTGCCAGCAGCCGAAACCCCACAGGGGAGACCCAGTACTTC	CASSRNPTGETQYF
TRBV11-3	TRBD2	NA	TRBJ2-5	TGTGCCAGCAGCTTATCTAGCGGAATCCAAGAGACCCAGTACTTC	CASSLSSGIQETQYF
TRBV7-2	TRBD1	once	TRBJ1-5	TGTGCCAGCAGCTTATCTGGGACAGTCAATCAGCCCCAGCATTTT	CASSLSGTVNQPQHF
TRBV30	NA	NA	TRBJ1-1	TGTGCCTGGACTAAAAAAATCAACGGTGCGAACACTGAAGCTTTCTTT	CAWTKKINGANTEAFF
TRBV29-1	TRBD2	NA	TRBJ2-7	TGCAGCGTTCTAGCGGGAGGGTTCGAGCAGTACTTC	CSVLAGGFEQYF
TRBV28	TRBD1	once	TRBJ2-1	TGTGCCAGCAGTTTACATTTGGACAGGGGGAGGAATGAGCAGTTCTTC	CASSLHLDRGRNEQFF
TRBV5-4	TRBD1	NA	TRBJ1-4	TGTGCCAGCAGCTCCGAGGGGGCCACTAATGAAAAACTGTTTTTT	CASSSEGATNEKLFF
TRBV3-1/TRBV3-2	NA	NA	TRBJ1-2	TGTGCCAGCAGCCCCTCGACCGGGGGGTATGGCTACACCTTC	CASSPSTGGYGYTF
TRBV7-9	NA	NA	TRBJ2-1	TGTGCCAGCAGCCCTCCGGGAGTTATGAATGAGCAGTTCTTC	CASSPPGVMNEQFF
TRBV2	TRBD1	NA	TRBJ2-7	TGTGCCAGCATTATCGGTGGGACAGGGGGCTACGAGCAGTACTTC	CASIIGGTGGYEQYF
TRBV5-5	NA	NA	TRBJ1-3	TGTGCCAGCAGCTTGAACGGGGAAGTCTCTGGAAACACCATATATTTT	CASSLNGEVSGNTIYF
TRBV6-5	TRBD1	NA	TRBJ1-1	TGTGCCAGCGGGACAGGACTGTTGAACACTGAAGCTTTCTTT	CASGTGLLNTEAFF
TRBV2	NA	NA	TRBJ2-7	TGTGCCAGCATGCTACCTCACGGGTACTACGAGCAGTACTTC	CASMLPHGYYEQYF
TRBV5-6	NA	once	TRBJ2-5	TGTGCCAGCAGCCCCTTGGACAGAAGCCAAGAGACCCAGTACTTC	CASSPLDRSQETQYF
TRBV19	NA	NA	TRBJ2-3	TGTGCCAACAGGCGCCGCAGTCCCACAGATACGCAGTATTTT	CANRRRSPTDTQYF
TRBV19	TRBD2	NA	TRBJ2-5	TGTGCCAGTAGTATTCGGAGGACTAGCGAGGGAGAGACCCAGTACTTC	CASSIRRTSEGETQYF
TRBV10-3	NA	NA	TRBJ2-7	TGTGCCATCAGTGAGTCGGACAGAGCCTACGAGCAGTACTTC	CAISESDRAYEQYF
TRBV7-9	NA	NA	TRBJ2-7	TGTGCCAGCAGCTTAGAACAGGGAATCGGGGAGCAGTACTTC	CASSLEQGIGEQYF
TRBV6-2/TRBV6-3	TRBD1	NA	TRBJ2-7	TGTGCCAGCAGTACTGGGACAGGGGCGGGCGAGCAGTACTTC	CASSTGTGAGEQYF
TRBV5-8	TRBD1	NA	TRBJ2-1	TGTGCCAGCAGCGGATCAACCGCGGGACAGGGCCTACACAATGAGCAGTTCTTC	CASSGSTAGQGLHNEQFF
TRBV15	NA	NA	TRBJ1-1	TGTGCCACCACCCTCGGGGCAGGGACTTACATGAACACTGAAGCTTTCTTT	CATTLGAGTYMNTEAFF
TRBV3-1/TRBV3-2	NA	NA	TRBJ1-6	TGTGCCAGCAGCCTGCGTGGGGCAGGCTATAATTCACCCCTCCACTTT	CASSLRGAGYNSPLHF
TRBV5-1	NA	NA	TRBJ1-2	TGCGCCAGCAGCACGGGGGCTAACTATGGCTACACCTTC	CASSTGANYGYTF
TRBV5-1	NA	NA	TRBJ2-5	TGCGCCAGCAGCTTGGAGGGCACTAAGAGGGTTGAGACCCAGTACTTC	CASSLEGTKRVETQYF
TRBV27	TRBD2	NA	TRBJ2-1	TGTGCCAGCAGTTCAACCGGGACTAGCGGGAGGGATGAGCAGTTCTTC	CASSSTGTSGRDEQFF
TRBV6-5	TRBD2	once	TRBJ2-1	TGTGCCAGCAGTTTTACTAGCGGGAACAATGAGCAGTTCTTC	CASSFTSGNNEQFF
TRBV4-1	NA	few	TRBJ2-7	TGCGCCAGCAAACCGGGACTTCTTAAGGACGAGCAGTACTTC	CASKPGLLKDEQYF
TRBV4-3	TRBD1	NA	TRBJ2-3	TGCGCCAGCAGCCCAGAACTCAGGGGGCTTGATACGCAGTATTTT	CASSPELRGLDTQYF
TRBV5-6	NA	NA	TRBJ2-3	TGTGCCAGCAGCCGGGACCGGGGGAGCACAGATACGCAGTATTTT	CASSRDRGSTDTQYF
TRBV5-4	NA	NA	TRBJ2-7	TGTGCCAGCAGCTCCCAACAGGGCTCCTACGAGCAGTACTTC	CASSSQQGSYEQYF
TRBV19	NA	NA	TRBJ1-5	TGTGCCAGTACTTCTAGACGCTTAAATCAGCCCCAGCATTTT	CASTSRRLNQPQHF
TRBV30	NA	NA	TRBJ1-3	TGTGCCTGGAGCTCAGGCGCCTCTGGAAACACCATATATTTT	CAWSSGASGNTIYF